The entry below gives a single T cell receptor beta chain sequence along with its context. The antigen is not known. Time point indicated: after dendritic cell vaccination, including at tumor progression/relapse. This specimen belongs to a study of glioma-infiltrating T cells after dendritic cell vaccination. In the study overall: Dendritic cell vaccination trial patients had either newly diagnosed or recurrent glioblastoma. Dendritic cells derived from monocytes and pulsed with autologous tumor lysate formed the vaccine.

Study-wide points: Survival was not directly related to TCR clonality in these patients.

This CDR3 contains 14 residues. The germline V and J ends were trimmed by 7 bases and 2 bases, with 12 bases remaining between them. CDR1 and CDR2 (germline): LNHDA, SQIVND (reference sequence). Amplification used 60 V beta primers and 13 J beta primers. The repertoire was sequenced with immunoSEQ multiplex PCR; TCRdb's copy has only in-frame clones and lacks some. The repertoire consists of tens of thousands of clones, with roughly 85% occurring once and the leading ten covering 8.5%. This receptor was obtained from a human donor with glioblastoma. The material was blood, obtained after dendritic cell vaccination. The chain carries TRBV19 and TRBJ1-5; no clear D gene. CDR3 in amino acids: CASNLAGGNQPQHF. Here the CDR3 DNA reads TGTGCCAGTAATCTGGCGGGAGGCAATCAGCCCCAGCATTTT.